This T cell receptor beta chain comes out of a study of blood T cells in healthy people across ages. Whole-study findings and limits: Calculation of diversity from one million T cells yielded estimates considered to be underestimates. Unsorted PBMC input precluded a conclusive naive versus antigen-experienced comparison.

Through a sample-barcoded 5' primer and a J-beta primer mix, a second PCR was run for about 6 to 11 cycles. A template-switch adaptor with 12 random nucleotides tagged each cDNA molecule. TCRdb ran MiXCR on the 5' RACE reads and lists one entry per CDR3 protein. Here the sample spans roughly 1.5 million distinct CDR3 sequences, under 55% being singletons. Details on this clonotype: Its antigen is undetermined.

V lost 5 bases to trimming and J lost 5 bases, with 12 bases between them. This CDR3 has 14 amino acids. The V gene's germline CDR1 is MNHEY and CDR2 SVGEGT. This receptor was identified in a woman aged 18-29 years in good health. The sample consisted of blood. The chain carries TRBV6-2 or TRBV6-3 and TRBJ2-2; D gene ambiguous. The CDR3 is CASSSQSETGELFF. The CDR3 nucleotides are TGTGCCAGCAGTAGCCAGAGCGAGACCGGGGAGCTGTTTTTT.